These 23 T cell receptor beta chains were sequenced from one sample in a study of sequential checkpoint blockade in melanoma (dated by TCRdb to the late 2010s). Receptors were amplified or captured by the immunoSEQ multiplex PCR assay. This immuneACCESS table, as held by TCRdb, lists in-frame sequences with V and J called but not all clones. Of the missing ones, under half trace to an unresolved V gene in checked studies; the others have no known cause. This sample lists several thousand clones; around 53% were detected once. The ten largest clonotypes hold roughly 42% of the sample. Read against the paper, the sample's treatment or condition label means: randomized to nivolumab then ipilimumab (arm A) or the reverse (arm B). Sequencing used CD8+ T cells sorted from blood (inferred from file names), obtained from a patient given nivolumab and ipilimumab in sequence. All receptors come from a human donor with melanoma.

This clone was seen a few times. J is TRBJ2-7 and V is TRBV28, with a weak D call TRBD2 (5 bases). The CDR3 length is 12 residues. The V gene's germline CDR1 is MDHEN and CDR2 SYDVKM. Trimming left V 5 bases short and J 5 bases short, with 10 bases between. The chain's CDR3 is CASSPGSNEQYF. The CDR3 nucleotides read TGTGCCAGCAGTCCGGGATCAAACGAGCAGTACTTC. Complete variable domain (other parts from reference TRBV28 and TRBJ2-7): DVKVTQSSRYLVKRTGEKVFLECVQDMDHENMFWYRQDPGLGLRLIYFSYDVKMKEKGDIPEGYSVSREKKERFSLILESASTNQTSMYLCASSPGSNEQYFGPGTRLTVT.

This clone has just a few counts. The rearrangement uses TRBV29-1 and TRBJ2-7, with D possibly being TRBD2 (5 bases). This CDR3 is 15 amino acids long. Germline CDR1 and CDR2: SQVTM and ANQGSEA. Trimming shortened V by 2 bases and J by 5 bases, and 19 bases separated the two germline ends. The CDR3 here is CSVERLGSIQNEQYF. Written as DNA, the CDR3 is TGCAGCGTTGAAAGGTTAGGGAGTATCCAAAACGAGCAGTACTTC.

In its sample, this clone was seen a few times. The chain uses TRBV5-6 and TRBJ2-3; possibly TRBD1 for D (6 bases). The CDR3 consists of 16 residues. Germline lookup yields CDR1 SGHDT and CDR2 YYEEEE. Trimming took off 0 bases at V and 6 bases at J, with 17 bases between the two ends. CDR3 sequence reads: CASSLANRAEADTQYF. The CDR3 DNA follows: TGTGCCAGCAGCTTGGCCAACAGGGCCGAGGCGGATACGCAGTATTTT.

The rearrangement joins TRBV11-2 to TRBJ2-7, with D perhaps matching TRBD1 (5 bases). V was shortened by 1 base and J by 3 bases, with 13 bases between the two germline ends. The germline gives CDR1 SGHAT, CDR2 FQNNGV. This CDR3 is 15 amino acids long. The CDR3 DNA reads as TGTGCCAGCAGCTTAGCCCCAGGGCGAAACTACGAGCAGTACTTC. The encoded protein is CASSLAPGRNYEQYF.

The CDR3 nucleotides are TGTGCCAGCAGTTCTGCCCGGACAGGAATAGACGCTGGGGCCAACGTCCTGACTTTC. This gives the protein CASSSARTGIDAGANVLTF. The gene calls are TRBV28 and TRBJ2-6, with 7 bases that match TRBD1. The V gene end was trimmed by 4 bases and the J gene end by 2 bases; junction bases not matched to a gene: 14. This CDR3 is 19 amino acids long. Germline-derived CDR1 and CDR2 are MDHEN and SYDVKM.

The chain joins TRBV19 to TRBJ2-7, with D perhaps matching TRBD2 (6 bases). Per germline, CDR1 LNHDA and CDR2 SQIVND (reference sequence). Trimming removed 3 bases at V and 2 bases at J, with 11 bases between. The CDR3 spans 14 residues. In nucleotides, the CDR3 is TGTGCCAGTAGTATGAGGCGGGACCCCTACGAGCAGTACTTC. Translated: CASSMRRDPYEQYF.

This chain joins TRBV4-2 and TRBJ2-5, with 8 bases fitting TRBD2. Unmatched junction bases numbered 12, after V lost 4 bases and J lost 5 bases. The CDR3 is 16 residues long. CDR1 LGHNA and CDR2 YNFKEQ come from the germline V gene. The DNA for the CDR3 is TGTGCCAGCAGCCCTCGGGGTAGCGGGGAGGGGGAGACCCAGTACTTC. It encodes CASSPRGSGEGETQYF.

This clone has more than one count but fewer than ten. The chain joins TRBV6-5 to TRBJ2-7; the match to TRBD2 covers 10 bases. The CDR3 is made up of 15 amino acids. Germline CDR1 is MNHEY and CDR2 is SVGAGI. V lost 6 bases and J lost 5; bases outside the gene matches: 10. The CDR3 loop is CASSPAAGGPDEQYF. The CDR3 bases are TGTGCCAGCAGCCCCGCAGCGGGGGGGCCAGACGAGCAGTACTTC.

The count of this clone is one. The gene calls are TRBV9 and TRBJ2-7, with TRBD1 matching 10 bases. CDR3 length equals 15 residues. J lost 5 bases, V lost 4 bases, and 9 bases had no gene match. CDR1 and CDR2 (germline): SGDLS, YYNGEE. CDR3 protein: CASSPSGTGVNEQYF. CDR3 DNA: TGTGCCAGCAGCCCCTCCGGGACAGGGGTTAACGAGCAGTACTTC.

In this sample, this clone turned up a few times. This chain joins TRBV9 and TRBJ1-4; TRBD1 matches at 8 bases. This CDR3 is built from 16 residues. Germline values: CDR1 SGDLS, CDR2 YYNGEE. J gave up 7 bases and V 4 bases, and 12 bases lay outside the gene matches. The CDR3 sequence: CASSPGERTGLEKLFF. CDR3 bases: TGTGCCAGCAGCCCCGGGGAGCGGACAGGGCTTGAAAAACTGTTTTTT. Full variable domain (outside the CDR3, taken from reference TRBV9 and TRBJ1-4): DSGVTQTPKHLITATGQRVTLRCSPRSGDLSVYWYQQSLDQGLQFLIQYYNGEERAKGNILERFSAQQFPDLHSELNLSSLELGDSALYFCASSPGERTGLEKLFFGSGTQLSVL.

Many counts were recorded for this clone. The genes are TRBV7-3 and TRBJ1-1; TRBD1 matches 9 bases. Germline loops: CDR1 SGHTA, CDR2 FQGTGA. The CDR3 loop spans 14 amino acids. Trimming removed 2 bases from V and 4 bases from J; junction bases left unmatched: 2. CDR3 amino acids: CASSLGQGRTEAFF. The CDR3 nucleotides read TGTGCCAGCAGCTTAGGACAGGGGCGCACTGAAGCTTTCTTT.

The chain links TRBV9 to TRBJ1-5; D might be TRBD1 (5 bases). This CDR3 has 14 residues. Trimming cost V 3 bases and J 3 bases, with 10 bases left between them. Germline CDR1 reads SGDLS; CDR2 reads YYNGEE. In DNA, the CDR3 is TGTGCCAGCAGCGAAACAGGATTCAATCAGCCCCAGCATTTT. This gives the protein CASSETGFNQPQHF. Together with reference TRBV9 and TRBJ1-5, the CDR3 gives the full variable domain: DSGVTQTPKHLITATGQRVTLRCSPRSGDLSVYWYQQSLDQGLQFLIQYYNGEERAKGNILERFSAQQFPDLHSELNLSSLELGDSALYFCASSETGFNQPQHFGDGTRLSIL.

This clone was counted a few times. The CDR3 protein is CASSKGLAGGNTGELFF. CDR3 nucleotide sequence: TGTGCCAGCAGCAAGGGACTAGCGGGGGGGAACACCGGGGAGCTGTTTTTT. The chain carries TRBV9 and TRBJ2-2; 15 bases map to TRBD2. The V segment lost 4 bases and the J segment 1 base; nucleotides outside the gene matches: 2. There are 17 residues in the CDR3. Germline-derived CDR1 and CDR2 are SGDLS and YYNGEE.

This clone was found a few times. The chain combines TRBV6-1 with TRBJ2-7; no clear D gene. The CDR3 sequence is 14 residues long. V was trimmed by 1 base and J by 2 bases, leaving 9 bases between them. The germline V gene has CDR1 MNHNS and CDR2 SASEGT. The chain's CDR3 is CASSEGPQTYEQYF. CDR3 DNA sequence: TGTGCCAGCAGTGAAGGGCCCCAGACCTACGAGCAGTACTTC.

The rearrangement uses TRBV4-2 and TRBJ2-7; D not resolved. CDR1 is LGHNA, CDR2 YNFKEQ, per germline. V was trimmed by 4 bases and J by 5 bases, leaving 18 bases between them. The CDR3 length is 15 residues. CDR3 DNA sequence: TGTGCCAGCAGCCCTTCCCTAGATTCCATGCACGAGCAGTACTTC. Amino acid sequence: CASSPSLDSMHEQYF.

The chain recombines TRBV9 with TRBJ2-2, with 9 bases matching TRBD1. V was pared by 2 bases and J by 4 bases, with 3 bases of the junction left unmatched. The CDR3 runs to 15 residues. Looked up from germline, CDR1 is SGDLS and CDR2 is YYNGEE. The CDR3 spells CASSVGTGSTGELFF. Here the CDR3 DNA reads TGTGCCAGCAGCGTGGGGACAGGGAGCACCGGGGAGCTGTTTTTT. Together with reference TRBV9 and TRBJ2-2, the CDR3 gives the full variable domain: DSGVTQTPKHLITATGQRVTLRCSPRSGDLSVYWYQQSLDQGLQFLIQYYNGEERAKGNILERFSAQQFPDLHSELNLSSLELGDSALYFCASSVGTGSTGELFFGEGSRLTVL.

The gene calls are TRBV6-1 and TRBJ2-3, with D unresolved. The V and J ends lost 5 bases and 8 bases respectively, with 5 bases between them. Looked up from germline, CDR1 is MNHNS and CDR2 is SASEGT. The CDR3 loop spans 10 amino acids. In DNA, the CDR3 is TGTGCCAGCAGTCTTCCTACGCAGTATTTT. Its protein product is CASSLPTQYF.

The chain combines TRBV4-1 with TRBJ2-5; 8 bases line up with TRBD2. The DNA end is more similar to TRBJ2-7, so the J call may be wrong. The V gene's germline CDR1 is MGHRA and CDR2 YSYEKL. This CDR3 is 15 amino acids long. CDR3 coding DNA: TGCGCCAGCAGCCAAGACGACCGGGGGGGCTTCGAGCAGTACTTC. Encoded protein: CASSQDDRGGFEQYF.

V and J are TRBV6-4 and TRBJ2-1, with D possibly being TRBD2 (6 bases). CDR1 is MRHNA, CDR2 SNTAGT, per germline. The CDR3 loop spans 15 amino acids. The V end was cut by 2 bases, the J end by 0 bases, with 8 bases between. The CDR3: CASSDGGTSYNEQFF. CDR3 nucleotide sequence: TGTGCCAGCAGTGACGGAGGGACCTCCTACAATGAGCAGTTCTTC.

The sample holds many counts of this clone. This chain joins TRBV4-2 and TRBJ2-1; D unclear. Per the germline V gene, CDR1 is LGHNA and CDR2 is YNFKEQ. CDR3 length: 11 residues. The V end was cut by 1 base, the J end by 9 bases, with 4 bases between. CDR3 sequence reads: CASSQGGEQFF. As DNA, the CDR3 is TGTGCCAGCAGCCAAGGAGGTGAGCAGTTCTTC.

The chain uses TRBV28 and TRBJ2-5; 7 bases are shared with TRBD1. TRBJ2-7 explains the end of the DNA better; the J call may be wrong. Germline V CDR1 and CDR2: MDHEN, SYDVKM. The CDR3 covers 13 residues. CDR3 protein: CASSLRGPYEQYF. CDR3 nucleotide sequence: TGTGCCAGCAGTTTAAGGGGGCCGTACGAGCAGTACTTC.

The CDR3, as DNA: TGTGCCAGTAGTATCTGGTCACAGGGGGTGGGAGAGACCCAGTACTTC. Its protein product is CASSIWSQGVGETQYF. This chain connects TRBV19 to TRBJ2-5, with 8 bases identical to TRBD1. Unmatched junction bases numbered 10, after V lost 3 bases and J lost 4 bases. Looked up from germline, CDR1 is LNHDA and CDR2 is SQIVND (reference sequence). This CDR3 region has 16 residues.

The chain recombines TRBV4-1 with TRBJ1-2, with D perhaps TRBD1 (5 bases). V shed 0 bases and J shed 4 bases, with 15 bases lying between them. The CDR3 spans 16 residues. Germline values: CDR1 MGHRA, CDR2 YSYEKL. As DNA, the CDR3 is TGCGCCAGCAGCCAAGAGAGGCTTCAGGGTTTCTATGGCTACACCTTC. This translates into CASSQERLQGFYGYTF.